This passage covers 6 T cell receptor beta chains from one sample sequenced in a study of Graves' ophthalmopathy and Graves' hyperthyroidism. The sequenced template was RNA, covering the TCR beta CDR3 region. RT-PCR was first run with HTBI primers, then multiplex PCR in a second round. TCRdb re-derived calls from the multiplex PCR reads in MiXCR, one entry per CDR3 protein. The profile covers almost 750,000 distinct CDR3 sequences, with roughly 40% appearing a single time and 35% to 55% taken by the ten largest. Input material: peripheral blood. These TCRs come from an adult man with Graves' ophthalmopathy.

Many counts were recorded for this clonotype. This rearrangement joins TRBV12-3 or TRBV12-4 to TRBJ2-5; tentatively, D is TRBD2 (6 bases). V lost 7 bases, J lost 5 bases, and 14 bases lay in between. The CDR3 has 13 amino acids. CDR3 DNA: TGTGCCAGCACGATGTCAGGGAGGGAGACCCAGTACTTC. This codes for CASTMSGRETQYF.

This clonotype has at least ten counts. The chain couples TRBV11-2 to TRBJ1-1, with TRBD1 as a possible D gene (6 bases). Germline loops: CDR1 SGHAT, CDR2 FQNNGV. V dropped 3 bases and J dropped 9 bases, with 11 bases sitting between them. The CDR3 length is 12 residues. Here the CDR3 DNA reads TGTGCCAGCAGCTTCTCGACAGGACAAGCTTTCTTT. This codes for CASSFSTGQAFF.

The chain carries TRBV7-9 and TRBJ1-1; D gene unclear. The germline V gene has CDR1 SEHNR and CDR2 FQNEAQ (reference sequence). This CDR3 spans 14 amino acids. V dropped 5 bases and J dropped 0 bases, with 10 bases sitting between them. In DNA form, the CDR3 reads TGTGCCAGCAGCGGCCGGGAGATGAACACTGAAGCTTTCTTT. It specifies CASSGREMNTEAFF.

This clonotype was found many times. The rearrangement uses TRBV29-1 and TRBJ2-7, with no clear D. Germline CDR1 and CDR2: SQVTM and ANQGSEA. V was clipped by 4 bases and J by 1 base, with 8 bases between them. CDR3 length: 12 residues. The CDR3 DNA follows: TGCAGCGTTGTAGGGAATTCCTACGAGCAGTACTTC. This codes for CSVVGNSYEQYF.

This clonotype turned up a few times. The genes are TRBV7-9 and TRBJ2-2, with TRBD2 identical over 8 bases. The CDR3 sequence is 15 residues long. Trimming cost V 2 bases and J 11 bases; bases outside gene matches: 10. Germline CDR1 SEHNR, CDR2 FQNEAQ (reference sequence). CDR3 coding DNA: TGTGCCAGCAGCTTATATGAGCGGGGGACGCGAGAGCTGTTTTTT. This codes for CASSLYERGTRELFF. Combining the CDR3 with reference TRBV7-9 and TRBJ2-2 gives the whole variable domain DTGVSQNPRHKITKRGQNVTFRCDPISEHNRLYWYRQTLGQGPEFLTYFQNEAQLEKSRLLSDRFSAERPKGSFSTLEIQRTEQGDSAMYLCASSLYERGTRELFFGEGSRLTVL.

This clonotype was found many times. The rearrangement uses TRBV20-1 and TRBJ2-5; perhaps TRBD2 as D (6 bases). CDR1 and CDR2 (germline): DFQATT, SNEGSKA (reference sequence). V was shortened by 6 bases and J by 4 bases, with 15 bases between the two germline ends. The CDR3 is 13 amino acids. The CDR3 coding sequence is TGCAGTGCCGAGGCAGGGAGGCGAGAGACCCAGTACTTC. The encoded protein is CSAEAGRRETQYF.